Below, 5 T cell receptor beta chains from the same sample are listed, as sequenced in a study of shared clonotypes between healthy human individuals (TCRdb year 2020). The library was prepared using the immunoSEQ multiplex PCR assay. As stored in TCRdb, this immuneACCESS dataset retains in-frame rearrangements with V and J assigned. A fraction of the clones does not appear; measured against another copy, unresolved V genes explain less than half of the discrepancy, and the remainder lacks a known reason. In all, the sample holds about 2.1 million clones, and 85% to 95% of those were seen once. Jointly, the top ten make up 1.5% to 2% of the sample. For the CD8 naive samples, CD45RO-negative cells were positively selected for CCR7, yielding a CD45RA+CCR7+ population from which TemRA cells were excluded. Sequenced material: naive CD8+ T cells from PBMCs. Reading the label with the study, this specimen's cell subset or site is: CD45RA+CCR7+. Every receptor here comes from a man between 18 and 29 years old in good health. Some clones in this sample may be carry-over from other donors' samples.

J is TRBJ2-1 and V is TRBV4-1; 12 nucleotides match TRBD1. Looked up from germline, CDR1 is MGHRA and CDR2 is YSYEKL. V shed 4 bases and J 7 bases; nucleotides not matched to a gene: 8. The CDR3 covers 16 residues. The CDR3 sequence is CASSRPGQGALNEQFF. DNA for the CDR3: TGCGCCAGCAGCCGCCCGGGACAGGGGGCGTTAAATGAGCAGTTCTTC.

The V and J genes are TRBV15 and TRBJ2-7; 8 bases align to TRBD2. The J segment lost 4 bases and the V segment lost 0 bases, leaving 11 bases of the junction unmatched. This CDR3 region has 17 residues. Germline CDR1 and CDR2: LNHNV and YYDKDF (reference sequence). The CDR3 DNA is TGTGCCACCAGCAGAGATCTGGGTAGCGGGACCCAATACGAGCAGTACTTC. Translation gives CATSRDLGSGTQYEQYF.

As for this clone: This specimen includes other DNA sequences encoding the same CDR3. J is TRBJ1-4 and V is TRBV27; D is ambiguous. Trimming stripped 5 bases from V and 7 bases from J, with 17 bases between. Germline V gene sequence: CDR1 MNHEY, CDR2 SMNVEV (reference sequence). The CDR3 consists of 15 residues. The CDR3: CASSPRTGSGEKLFF. As DNA, the CDR3 is TGTGCCAGCAGTCCCCGGACGGGATCCGGTGAAAAACTGTTTTTT.

The rearrangement links TRBV14 to TRBJ2-7; D not certain. The V end was cut by 0 bases, the J end by 3 bases, with 6 bases between. The CDR3 has 13 amino acids. Germline V lookup: CDR1 SGHDN, CDR2 FVKESK. The CDR3 DNA reads TGTGCCAGCAGCCAAGAATTTCACTACGAGCAGTACTTC. It specifies CASSQEFHYEQYF.

The CDR3 DNA is TGTGCCAGCAGTGACGATATCGGCACCTACAATGAGCAGTTCTTC. Translation gives CASSDDIGTYNEQFF. V is TRBV6-1 and J is TRBJ2-1; D call uncertain. Germline V CDR1 and CDR2: MNHNS, SASEGT. CDR3 size: 15 residues. V lost 3 bases and J 2 bases, leaving 11 bases between the germline ends.